This entry features one TCR beta chain sequence. The sample comes from a study of blood T cell repertoires in COVID-19. Sequencing was performed with immunoSEQ multiplex PCR; in TCRdb, only in-frame clones are kept and a portion is missing. The data show about 270,000 clones, about 89% seen once. The CDR3 runs 15 residues. J was trimmed by 5 bases and V by 3 bases; bases with no gene match: 7. From germline, CDR1 is MNHEY and CDR2 SMNVEV (reference sequence). The clonotype was recovered from a man in his fifties or sixties with acute or convalescent COVID-19. J is TRBJ2-5 and V is TRBV27; 9 positions match TRBD2. Sequenced input: peripheral blood. CDR3 coding DNA: TGTGCCAGCAGTTTTACGCGGGGGGGCCTCGAGACCCAGTACTTC. It encodes CASSFTRGGLETQYF.